Below, 24 T cell receptor beta chains from the same sample are listed, as sequenced in a study of human T cells and chemical hapten exposure (dated by TCRdb to the early 2020s). Library generation was performed with RACE. Sequencing was carried out with a NextSeq 500. The public sequencing data were trimmed at Q25 with fastp and processed into clonotypes with MiXCR by TCRdb, which kept only in-frame beta chains. One record per CDR3 amino acid sequence lists the most common genes and DNA. The sample contains fewer than 300,000 distinct CDR3 sequences, over 8% of them found a single time. In total, the top ten clones hold 2% to 2.5% of the sample. The time point label for this specimen denotes: pre-sensitization, week 0. The treatment or condition label, read with the paper, signifies: therapeutic diphenylcyclopropenone sensitization with weekly scalp DPC. The sample consisted of whole blood, taken in connection with sensitization to the hapten diphenylcyclopropenone (DPC). The receptors derive from a middle-aged woman with alopecia areata. Some clones in this sample may be carry-over from other donors' samples.

The V and J genes are TRBV28 and TRBJ2-1; 7 nucleotides agree with TRBD1. The CDR3 runs to 14 residues. The germline V gene encodes CDR1 MDHEN and CDR2 SYDVKM. V was pared by 6 bases and J by 1 base, with 3 bases of the junction left unmatched. DNA for the CDR3: TGTGCCAGCAGGAACAGGGGTTCCTACAATGAGCAGTTCTTC. This encodes CASRNRGSYNEQFF.

This clonotype was seen at least ten times. This chain joins TRBV3-1 and TRBJ1-1, with D uncertain. This CDR3 has 15 residues. Germline CDR1 LGHDT, CDR2 YNNKEL (reference sequence). The V and J ends lost 4 bases and 4 bases respectively, with 16 bases between them. CDR3 in DNA: TGTGCCAGCAGCCCCGAGAGCCAGGCTGTCACTGAAGCTTTCTTT. Translating gives CASSPESQAVTEAFF.

The gene calls are TRBV27 and TRBJ2-2; possibly TRBD1 or TRBD2 for D (5 bases each). Germline CDR1 MNHEY, CDR2 SMNVEV (reference sequence). Between the trimmed V and J ends, which lost 7 bases and 7 bases, there was a span of 13 bases. The CDR3 consists of 13 residues. The CDR3 sequence: CASNRGAGGELFF. CDR3 nucleotide sequence: TGTGCCAGCAATCGGGGCGCAGGCGGGGAGCTGTTTTTT.

The rearrangement links TRBV29-1 to TRBJ2-2; 9 bases align to TRBD1. The J segment lost 7 bases and the V segment lost 5 bases, leaving 11 bases of the junction unmatched. From germline, CDR1 is SQVTM and CDR2 ANQGSEA. The CDR3 totals 15 residues. The DNA of the CDR3 is TGCAGCGTTCCGACGGGACAGGGAGTGGACGGGGAGCTGTTTTTT. It yields the protein CSVPTGQGVDGELFF.

There are many counts of this clonotype. V usage is TRBV7-3 and J usage is TRBJ2-1; D may match TRBD1 or TRBD2 (5 bases each). Germline lookup yields CDR1 SGHTA and CDR2 FQGTGA. V shed 4 bases and J shed 8 bases, with 18 bases lying between them. The CDR3 is 15 residues long. The CDR3 DNA follows: TGTGCCAGCAGCTCCTCTCCCGGGGCCAGCGATGAGCAGTTCTTC. Protein: CASSSSPGASDEQFF.

This clonotype occurred a few times. This rearrangement joins TRBV6-2 or TRBV6-3 to TRBJ1-1; no clear D gene. V dropped 10 bases and J dropped 10 bases, with 16 bases sitting between them. Germline CDR1 and CDR2: MNHEY and SVGEGT. This CDR3 comprises 11 residues. Here the CDR3 DNA reads TGTGCCACCTGGGAGTCCGGAAGAGCTTTCTTT. This gives the protein CATWESGRAFF.

This clonotype was picked up many times. V usage is TRBV2 and J usage is TRBJ1-5; TRBD1 agrees at 8 bases. CDR1 is SNHLY, CDR2 FYNNEI, per germline. This CDR3 has 15 residues. The V gene end was trimmed by 6 bases and the J gene end by 6 bases; junction bases not matched to a gene: 10. The CDR3 reads CASSGRARGRQPQHF. Written as DNA, the CDR3 is TGTGCCAGCAGCGGGAGGGCCAGGGGGCGTCAGCCCCAGCATTTT. The full variable domain, rest sourced from reference TRBV2 and TRBJ1-5, is EPEVTQTPSHQVTQMGQEVILRCVPISNHLYFYWYRQILGQKVEFLVSFYNNEISEKSEIFDDQFSVERPDGSNFTLKIRSTKLEDSAMYFCASSGRARGRQPQHFGDGTRLSIL.

The chain couples TRBV6-1 to TRBJ1-5; TRBD1 matches 9 bases. Per germline, CDR1 MNHNS and CDR2 SASEGT. The junction had 9 bases not matched to a gene; V was cut back by 4 bases and J by 2 bases. There are 17 residues in the CDR3. The CDR3 here is CASSGTFDRGGNQPQHF. In DNA, the CDR3 is TGTGCCAGCAGTGGCACCTTTGACAGGGGGGGCAATCAGCCCCAGCATTTT.

This clonotype was counted at least ten times. The V and J genes are TRBV28 and TRBJ2-6; 11 bases map to TRBD1. Germline CDR1 MDHEN, CDR2 SYDVKM. Trimming cost V 5 bases and J 0 bases; bases outside gene matches: 6. The CDR3 is 18 amino acids. The CDR3 here is CASSTRTGGLSGANVLTF. For the CDR3, the DNA is TGTGCCAGCAGTACACGGACAGGGGGCCTCTCTGGGGCCAACGTCCTGACTTTC.

This clonotype was seen only a few times. This chain connects TRBV20-1 to TRBJ2-1; possible D gene TRBD2, 5 bases. Trimming shortened V by 5 bases and J by 6 bases, and 23 bases separated the two germline ends. CDR1 and CDR2 (germline): DFQATT, SNEGSKA (reference sequence). The CDR3 is made up of 16 amino acids. The CDR3 loop reads CSARNPSLGMANEQFF. The DNA for the CDR3 is TGCAGTGCTCGAAACCCTAGCCTAGGGATGGCCAATGAGCAGTTCTTC.

The genes are TRBV6-2 or TRBV6-3 and TRBJ2-2, with D perhaps assigned TRBD1 or TRBD2 (5 bases each). Between the trimmed V and J ends, which lost 2 bases and 3 bases, there was a span of 16 bases. Germline V lookup: CDR1 MNHEY, CDR2 SVGEGT. The CDR3 has 17 residues. This chain's CDR3 is CASSYLAQGGYTGELFF. CDR3 nucleotide sequence: TGTGCCAGCAGTTACCTTGCCCAGGGCGGGTACACCGGGGAGCTGTTTTTT.

This clonotype was found many times. The chain recombines TRBV7-2 with TRBJ2-2; 9 nucleotides line up with TRBD2. V was pared by 2 bases and J by 3 bases, with 7 bases of the junction left unmatched. The length of the CDR3 is 17 residues. The germline V gene encodes CDR1 SGHTA and CDR2 FQGNSA. CDR3 sequence (DNA): TGTGCCAGCAGCTTAAAGAGACTAGCGGCTTACACCGGGGAGCTGTTTTTT. Translating it yields CASSLKRLAAYTGELFF. Full variable domain (missing parts from reference TRBV7-2 and TRBJ2-2): GAGVSQSPSNKVTEKGKDVELRCDPISGHTALYWYRQSLGQGLEFLIYFQGNSAPDKSGLPSDRFSAERTGGSVSTLTIQRTQQEDSAVYLCASSLKRLAAYTGELFFGEGSRLTVL.

This clonotype has ten or more counts. The chain recombines TRBV29-1 with TRBJ2-1; 8 nucleotides agree with TRBD2. CDR1 is SQVTM, CDR2 ANQGSEA, per germline. CDR3 size: 16 residues. V gave up 1 base and J gave up 2 bases; unmatched junction bases: 7. CDR3 sequence reads: CSVEGGGGLAYNEQFF. CDR3 DNA sequence: TGCAGCGTTGAAGGTGGCGGGGGACTAGCCTACAATGAGCAGTTCTTC.

This clonotype has more than one count but fewer than ten. The V and J genes are TRBV10-3 and TRBJ2-2; D might be TRBD2 (6 bases). The V end lost 2 bases, the J end lost 4 bases, and 11 bases lay between the germline ends. Germline-derived CDR1 and CDR2 are ENHRY and SYGVKD. The CDR3 length is 15 residues. The CDR3 protein is CAISEVGGSTGELFF. In DNA, the CDR3 is TGTGCCATCAGTGAGGTGGGAGGCAGCACCGGGGAGCTGTTTTTT.

This clonotype occurred a few times. V usage is TRBV6-2 or TRBV6-3 and J usage is TRBJ2-7; 8 bases match TRBD2. With 4 bases clipped from V and 0 bases from J, the junction kept 8 bases outside the gene matches. Germline V gene lookup returns CDR1 MNHEY and CDR2 SVGEGT. The CDR3 runs to 16 residues. CDR3 in amino acids: CASSFGLAHNSYEQYF. The CDR3 nucleotides read TGTGCCAGCAGTTTCGGACTAGCTCACAACTCCTACGAGCAGTACTTC.

In this sample, this clonotype turned up a few times. The V call is TRBV14, the J call TRBJ2-7; possibly TRBD1 for D (6 bases). Deletions cut 2 bases from V and 6 bases from J, with 14 bases between. Germline lookup yields CDR1 SGHDN and CDR2 FVKESK. The CDR3 length is 14 residues. The CDR3 loop reads CASSQFQGFAEQYF. CDR3 bases: TGTGCCAGCAGCCAATTTCAGGGGTTCGCCGAGCAGTACTTC.

This clonotype showed up just a few times. The chain has TRBV6-2 or TRBV6-3 and TRBJ1-1; 11 bases align to TRBD1. J was trimmed by 4 bases and V by 6 bases; bases with no gene match: 10. Germline CDR1 is MNHEY and CDR2 is SVGEGT. CDR3 length: 16 amino acids. The CDR3 reads CASRPDRGPGSTEAFF. CDR3 sequence (DNA): TGTGCCAGCAGACCGGACAGGGGGCCAGGAAGCACTGAAGCTTTCTTT.

The CDR3 region has the DNA TGTGCCAGCAGCTTGGGACAGCCCTACAATGAGCAGTTCTTC. Protein: CASSLGQPYNEQFF. The chain uses TRBV7-8 and TRBJ2-1; 7 bases are a match to TRBD1. Unmatched junction bases numbered 1, after V lost 3 bases and J lost 2 bases. Germline-derived CDR1 and CDR2 are SGHVS and FQNEAQ. The CDR3 runs 14 residues.

The J gene is TRBJ2-1, the V gene TRBV13, with 13 nucleotides matching TRBD2. Trimming took 1 base from V and 9 from J; bases not matched to a gene: 3. This CDR3 region has 15 residues. Germline-derived CDR1 and CDR2 are PRHDT and FYEKMQ (reference sequence). The CDR3 sequence is CASSLVLAGGAEQFF. In nucleotides, the CDR3 is TGTGCCAGCAGCTTAGTACTAGCGGGAGGGGCTGAGCAGTTCTTC. The whole variable domain, filled in from reference TRBV13 and TRBJ2-1, reads AAGVIQSPRHLIKEKRETATLKCYPIPRHDTVYWYQQGPGQDPQFLISFYEKMQSDKGSIPDRFSAQQFSDYHSELNMSSLELGDSALYFCASSLVLAGGAEQFFGPGTRLTVL.

CDR3 region: CASSHNQGELFF. CDR3 DNA sequence: TGTGCCAGCAGCCATAACCAGGGGGAGCTGTTTTTT. The genes are TRBV11-2 and TRBJ2-2; D gene ambiguous. Germline CDR1 is SGHAT and CDR2 is FQNNGV. Trimming pared 5 bases from V and 8 bases from J, leaving 9 bases between. The CDR3 covers 12 residues.

V and J are TRBV10-3 and TRBJ2-2; D gene uncertain. This CDR3 has 17 residues. The germline CDR1 and CDR2 sequences are ENHRY and SYGVKD. The V end lost 2 bases, the J end lost 1 base, and 14 bases lay between the germline ends. DNA for the CDR3: TGTGCCATCAGTGAGGGTCGGTTAGTAGGGAACACCGGGGAGCTGTTTTTT. Protein sequence: CAISEGRLVGNTGELFF.

This clonotype was detected a few times. The rearrangement links TRBV6-2 or TRBV6-3 to TRBJ1-1; no clear D gene. CDR3 length: 17 amino acids. Germline loops: CDR1 MNHEY, CDR2 SVGEGT. V lost 2 bases and J lost 5, with 21 bases in between. The CDR3 DNA reads as TGTGCCAGCAGTTACCCCCTGGTGGGTGGTAGGTCGACTGAAGCTTTCTTT. Translation gives CASSYPLVGGRSTEAFF.

This clonotype has at least ten counts. This chain's CDR3 is CASSQGGGRPSEQYF. The CDR3 nucleotides are TGTGCCAGCAGCCAAGGCGGGGGGCGTCCTTCGGAGCAGTACTTC. V and J are TRBV4-2 and TRBJ2-7, with 8 bases identical to TRBD2. V gave up 1 base and J gave up 7 bases; unmatched junction bases: 9. This CDR3 region has 15 residues. In germline, CDR1 is LGHNA, CDR2 YNFKEQ.

This clonotype was found many times. The V call is TRBV5-4, the J call TRBJ2-7; maybe TRBD1 (6 bases). Germline lookup yields CDR1 SGHNT and CDR2 YYREEE (reference sequence). V shed 0 bases and J shed 2 bases, with 9 bases lying between them. The CDR3 has 14 amino acids. CDR3 sequence: CASSLDQGPYEQYF. The CDR3 coding sequence is TGTGCCAGCAGCTTGGACCAGGGGCCCTACGAGCAGTACTTC. The full variable domain, completed using reference TRBV5-4 and TRBJ2-7, is ETGVTQSPTHLIKTRGQQVTLRCSSQSGHNTVSWYQQALGQGPQFIFQYYREEENGRGNFPPRFSGLQFPNYSSELNVNALELDDSALYLCASSLDQGPYEQYFGPGTRLTVT.